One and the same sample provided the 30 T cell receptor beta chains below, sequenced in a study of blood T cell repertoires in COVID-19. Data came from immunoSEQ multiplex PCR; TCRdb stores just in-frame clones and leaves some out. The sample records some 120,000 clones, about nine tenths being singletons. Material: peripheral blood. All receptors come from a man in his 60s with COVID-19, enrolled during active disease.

CDR3 sequence (DNA): TGCGCCAGCAGAGAGCGTAGCACCGGGGAGCTGTTTTTT. Its protein product is CASRERSTGELFF. The chain uses TRBV10-1 and TRBJ2-2, with D unclear. The length of the CDR3 is 13 residues. V dropped 6 bases and J dropped 4 bases, with 9 bases sitting between them. The germline gives CDR1 WNHNN, CDR2 SYGVQD (reference sequence).

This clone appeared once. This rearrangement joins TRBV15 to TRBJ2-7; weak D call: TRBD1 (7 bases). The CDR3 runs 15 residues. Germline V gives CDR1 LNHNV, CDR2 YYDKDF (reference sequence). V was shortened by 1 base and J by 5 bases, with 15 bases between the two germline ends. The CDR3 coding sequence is TGTGCCACCAGCAGAGTAGTCAGGGGGGCGGACGAGCAGTACTTC. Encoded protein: CATSRVVRGADEQYF. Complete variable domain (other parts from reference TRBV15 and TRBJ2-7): DAMVIQNPRYQVTQFGKPVTLSCSQTLNHNVMYWYQQKSSQAPKLLFHYYDKDFNNEADTPDNFQSRRPNTSFCFLDIRSPGLGDTAMYLCATSRVVRGADEQYFGPGTRLTVT.

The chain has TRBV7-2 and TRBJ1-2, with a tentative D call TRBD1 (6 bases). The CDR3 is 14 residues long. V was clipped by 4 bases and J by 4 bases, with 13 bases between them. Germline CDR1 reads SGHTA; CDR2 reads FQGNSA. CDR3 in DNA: TGTGCCAGCAGCTACGACGTACAGGGCTATGGCTACACCTTC. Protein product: CASSYDVQGYGYTF.

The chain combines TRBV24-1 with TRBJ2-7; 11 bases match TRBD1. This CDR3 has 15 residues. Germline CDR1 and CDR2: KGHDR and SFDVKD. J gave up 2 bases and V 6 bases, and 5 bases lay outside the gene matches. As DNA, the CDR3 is TGTGCCACCAGTCGGACAGGGGGCGGAACCTACGAGCAGTACTTC. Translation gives CATSRTGGGTYEQYF.

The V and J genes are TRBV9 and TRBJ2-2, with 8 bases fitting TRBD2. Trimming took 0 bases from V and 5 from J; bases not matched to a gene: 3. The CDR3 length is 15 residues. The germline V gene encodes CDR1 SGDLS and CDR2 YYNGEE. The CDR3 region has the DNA TGTGCCAGCAGCGTAGAAGCGGGGGCGACCGGGGAGCTGTTTTTT. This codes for CASSVEAGATGELFF.

CDR3 region: CASTGRANTGELFF. DNA for the CDR3: TGTGCCAGCACAGGGAGGGCGAACACCGGGGAGCTGTTTTTT. The genes are TRBV7-9 and TRBJ2-2; 7 bases fit TRBD2. Trimming removed 7 bases from V and 0 bases from J; junction bases left unmatched: 2. Germline CDR1 and CDR2: SEHNR and FQNEAQ (reference sequence). This CDR3 comprises 14 residues. Based on the CDR3 plus reference TRBV7-9 and TRBJ2-2, the full variable domain is DTGVSQNPRHKITKRGQNVTFRCDPISEHNRLYWYRQTLGQGPEFLTYFQNEAQLEKSRLLSDRFSAERPKGSFSTLEIQRTEQGDSAMYLCASTGRANTGELFFGEGSRLTVL.

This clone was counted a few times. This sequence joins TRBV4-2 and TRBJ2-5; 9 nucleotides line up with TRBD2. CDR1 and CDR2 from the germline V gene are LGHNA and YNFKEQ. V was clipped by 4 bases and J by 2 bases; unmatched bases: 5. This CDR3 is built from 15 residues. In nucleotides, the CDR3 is TGTGCCAGCAGCCGTCGGACTAGCGATCAAGAGACCCAGTACTTC. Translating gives CASSRRTSDQETQYF.

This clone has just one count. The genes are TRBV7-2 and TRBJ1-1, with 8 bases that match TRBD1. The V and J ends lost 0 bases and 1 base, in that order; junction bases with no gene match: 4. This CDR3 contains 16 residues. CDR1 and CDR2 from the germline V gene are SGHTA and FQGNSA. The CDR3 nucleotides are TGTGCCAGCAGCTTAGCGCAGGGGGCGACGAACACTGAAGCTTTCTTT. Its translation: CASSLAQGATNTEAFF.

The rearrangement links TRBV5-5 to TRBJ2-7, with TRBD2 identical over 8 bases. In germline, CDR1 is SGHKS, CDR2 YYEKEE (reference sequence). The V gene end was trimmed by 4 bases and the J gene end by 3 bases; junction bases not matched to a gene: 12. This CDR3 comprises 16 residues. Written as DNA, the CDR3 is TGTGCCAGCAGCCACAGCGGGAGAAAGGGAAACTACGAGCAGTACTTC. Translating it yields CASSHSGRKGNYEQYF. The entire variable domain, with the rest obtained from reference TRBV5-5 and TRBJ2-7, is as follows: DAGVTQSPTHLIKTRGQQVTLRCSPISGHKSVSWYQQVLGQGPQFIFQYYEKEERGRGNFPDRFSARQFPNYSSELNVNALLLGDSALYLCASSHSGRKGNYEQYFGPGTRLTVT.

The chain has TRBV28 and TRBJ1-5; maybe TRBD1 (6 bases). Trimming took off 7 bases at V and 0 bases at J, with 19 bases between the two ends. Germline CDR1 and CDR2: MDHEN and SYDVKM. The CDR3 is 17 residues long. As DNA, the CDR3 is TGTGCCAGCACCCACGGGACACCTTCTTATAGCAATCAGCCCCAGCATTTT. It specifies CASTHGTPSYSNQPQHF.

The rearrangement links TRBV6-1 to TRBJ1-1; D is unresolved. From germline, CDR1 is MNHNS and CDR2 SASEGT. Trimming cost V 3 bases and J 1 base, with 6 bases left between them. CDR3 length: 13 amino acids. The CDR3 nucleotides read TGTGCCAGCAGTGATTCAGGGAACACTGAAGCTTTCTTT. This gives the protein CASSDSGNTEAFF.

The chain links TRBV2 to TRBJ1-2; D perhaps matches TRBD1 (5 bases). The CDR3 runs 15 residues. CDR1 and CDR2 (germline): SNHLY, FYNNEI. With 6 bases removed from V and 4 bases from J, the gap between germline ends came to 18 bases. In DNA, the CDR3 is TGTGCCAGCAGCGGGGAGGGGCCATCAATCTATGGCTACACCTTC. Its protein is CASSGEGPSIYGYTF.

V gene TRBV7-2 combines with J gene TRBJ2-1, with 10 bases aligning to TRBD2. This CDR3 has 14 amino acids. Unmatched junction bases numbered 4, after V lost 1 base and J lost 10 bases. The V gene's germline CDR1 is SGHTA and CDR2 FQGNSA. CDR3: CASSLGAGGGEQFF. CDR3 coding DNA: TGTGCCAGCAGCTTAGGAGCGGGAGGGGGAGAGCAGTTCTTC.

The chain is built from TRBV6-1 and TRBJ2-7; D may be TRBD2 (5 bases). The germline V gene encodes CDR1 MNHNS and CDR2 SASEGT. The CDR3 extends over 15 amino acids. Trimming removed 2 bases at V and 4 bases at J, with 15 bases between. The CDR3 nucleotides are TGTGCCAGCAGTGAAACCGCACCCCCGGGGTACGAGCAGTACTTC. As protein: CASSETAPPGYEQYF.

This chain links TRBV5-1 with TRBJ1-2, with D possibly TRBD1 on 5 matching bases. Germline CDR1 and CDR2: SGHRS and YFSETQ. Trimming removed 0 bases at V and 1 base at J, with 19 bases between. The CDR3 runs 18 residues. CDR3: CASSLAGITAYINYGYTF. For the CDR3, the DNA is TGCGCCAGCAGCTTGGCAGGGATAACAGCCTATATTAACTATGGCTACACCTTC.

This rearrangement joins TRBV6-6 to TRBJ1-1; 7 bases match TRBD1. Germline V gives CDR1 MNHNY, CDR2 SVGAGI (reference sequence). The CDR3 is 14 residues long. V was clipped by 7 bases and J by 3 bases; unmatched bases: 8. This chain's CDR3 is CASNLGQVDTEAFF. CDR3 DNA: TGTGCCAGCAACTTAGGACAGGTCGACACTGAAGCTTTCTTT.

In DNA, the CDR3 is TGTGCCAGCAGCCTCATTCTCGGGGTCTACAATGAGCAGTTCTTC. Translating it yields CASSLILGVYNEQFF. The chain combines TRBV7-9 with TRBJ2-1; D perhaps matches TRBD2 (5 bases). The V end was cut by 5 bases, the J end by 3 bases, with 14 bases between. The CDR3 covers 15 residues. Germline CDR1 and CDR2: SEHNR and FQNEAQ (reference sequence).

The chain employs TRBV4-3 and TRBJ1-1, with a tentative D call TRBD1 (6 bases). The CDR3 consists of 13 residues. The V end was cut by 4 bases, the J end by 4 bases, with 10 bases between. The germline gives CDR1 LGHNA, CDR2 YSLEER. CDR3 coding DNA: TGCGCCAGCAGCCGAACAGGGTTCACTGAAGCTTTCTTT. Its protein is CASSRTGFTEAFF.

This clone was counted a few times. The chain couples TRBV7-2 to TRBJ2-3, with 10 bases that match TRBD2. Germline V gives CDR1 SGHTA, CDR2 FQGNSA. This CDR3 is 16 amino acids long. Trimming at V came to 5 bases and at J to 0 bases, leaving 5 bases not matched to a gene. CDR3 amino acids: CASSTGLAPSTDTQYF. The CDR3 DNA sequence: TGTGCCAGCAGCACGGGACTAGCGCCGAGCACAGATACGCAGTATTTT.

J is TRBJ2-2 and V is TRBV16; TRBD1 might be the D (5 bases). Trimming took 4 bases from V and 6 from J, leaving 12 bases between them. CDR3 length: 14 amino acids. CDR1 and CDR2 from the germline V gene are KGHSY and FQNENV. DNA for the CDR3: TGTGCCAGCAGCCTTGGACACACCCCCGGGGAGCTGTTTTTT. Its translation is CASSLGHTPGELFF.

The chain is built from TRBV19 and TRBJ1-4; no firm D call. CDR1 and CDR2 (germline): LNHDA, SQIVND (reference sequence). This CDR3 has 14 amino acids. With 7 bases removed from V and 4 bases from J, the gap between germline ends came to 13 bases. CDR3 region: CASTRGRDNEKLFF. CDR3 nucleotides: TGTGCCAGTACCCGCGGGAGGGATAATGAAAAACTGTTTTTT.

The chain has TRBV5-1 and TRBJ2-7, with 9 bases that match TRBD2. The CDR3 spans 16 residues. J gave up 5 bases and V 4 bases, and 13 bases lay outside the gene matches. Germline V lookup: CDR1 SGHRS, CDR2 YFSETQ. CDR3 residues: CASSPTGREGQDEQYF. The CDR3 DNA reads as TGCGCCAGCAGCCCCACAGGGCGGGAGGGCCAGGACGAGCAGTACTTC.

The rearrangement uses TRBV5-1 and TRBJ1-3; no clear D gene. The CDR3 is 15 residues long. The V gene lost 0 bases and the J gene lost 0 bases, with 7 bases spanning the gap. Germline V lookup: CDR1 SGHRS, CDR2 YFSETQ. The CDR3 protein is CASSLGPGSGNTIYF. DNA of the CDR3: TGCGCCAGCAGCTTGGGGCCAGGCTCTGGAAACACCATATATTTT.

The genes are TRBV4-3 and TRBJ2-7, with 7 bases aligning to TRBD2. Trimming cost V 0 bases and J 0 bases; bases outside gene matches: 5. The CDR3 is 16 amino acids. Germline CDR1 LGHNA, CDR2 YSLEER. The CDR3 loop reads CASSQDPASGSYEQYF. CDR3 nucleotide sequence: TGCGCCAGCAGCCAAGATCCGGCTAGCGGCTCCTACGAGCAGTACTTC.

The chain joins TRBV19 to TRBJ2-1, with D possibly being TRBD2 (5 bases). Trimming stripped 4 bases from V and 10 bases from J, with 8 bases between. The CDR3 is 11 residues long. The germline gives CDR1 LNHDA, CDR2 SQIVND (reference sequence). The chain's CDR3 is CASSRWEEQFF. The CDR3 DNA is TGTGCCAGTAGTAGGTGGGAGGAGCAGTTCTTC.

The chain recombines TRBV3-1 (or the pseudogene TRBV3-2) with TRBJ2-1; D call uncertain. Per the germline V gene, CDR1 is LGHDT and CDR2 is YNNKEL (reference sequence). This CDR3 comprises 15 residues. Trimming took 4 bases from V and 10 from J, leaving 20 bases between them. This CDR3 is CASSPPPASRREQFF. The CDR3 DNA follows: TGTGCCAGCAGCCCCCCGCCGGCTAGTCGACGGGAGCAGTTCTTC.

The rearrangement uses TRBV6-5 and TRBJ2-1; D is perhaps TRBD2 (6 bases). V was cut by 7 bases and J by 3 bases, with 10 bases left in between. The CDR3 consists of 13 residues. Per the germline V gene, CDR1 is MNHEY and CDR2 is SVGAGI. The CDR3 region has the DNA TGTGCCAGCATAGCGGACTTCTACAATGAGCAGTTCTTC. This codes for CASIADFYNEQFF.

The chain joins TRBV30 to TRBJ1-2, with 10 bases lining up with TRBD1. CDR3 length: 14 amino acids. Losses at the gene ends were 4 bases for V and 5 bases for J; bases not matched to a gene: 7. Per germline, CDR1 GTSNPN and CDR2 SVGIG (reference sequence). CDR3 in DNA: TGTGCCTGGACACTAGACAGGGGGCTTTATGGCTACACCTTC. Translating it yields CAWTLDRGLYGYTF.

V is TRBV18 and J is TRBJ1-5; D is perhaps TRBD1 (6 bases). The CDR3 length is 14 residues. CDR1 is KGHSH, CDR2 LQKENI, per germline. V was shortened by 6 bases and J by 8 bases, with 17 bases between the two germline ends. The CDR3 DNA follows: TGTGCCAGCTCCCAAGACAGGTCCGGGGAGCCCCAGCATTTT. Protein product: CASSQDRSGEPQHF.

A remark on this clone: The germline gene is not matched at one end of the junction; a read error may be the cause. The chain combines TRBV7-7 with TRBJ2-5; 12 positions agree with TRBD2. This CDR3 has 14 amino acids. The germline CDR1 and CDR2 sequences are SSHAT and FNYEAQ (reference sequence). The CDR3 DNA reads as TGTGCCAGCAGCCTAGCGGGAGGGCAAGAGACCCAGTACTTC. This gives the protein CASSLAGGQETQYF.